This T cell receptor beta chain is drawn from a study of technical replicates of blood from several donors (dated by TCRdb to about 2017). The germline V end is reduced by 7 bases and the J end by 5 bases; junction bases left unmatched: 6. The germline V gene gives CDR1 as ENHRY and CDR2 as SYGVKD. From the cysteine through the phenylalanine, the CDR3 covers 13 amino acids. The retained sequence is limited to the CDR3, 39 bases, with the frame set at the first base. A few counts support this clone. Its antigen remains unidentified. No base quality values were provided; no much bigger clone lies one nucleotide off. Libraries were built with the immunoSEQ multiplex PCR assay. The table comes from immuneACCESS by way of TCRdb, which keeps in-frame sequences with V and J called. Part of the clones is missing from these tables; in studies checked, under half for an unresolved V gene and the rest for unknown reasons. The sample has over 10,000 clones on record, approximately 95% of them singletons. 7.4% of the sample is taken by the ten largest.

Rearrangement joined TRBV10-3 to TRBJ2-7; the central 9 bases match TRBD2. Sequencing was done on a sample of PBMCs. The clonotype was recovered from a human donor in good health. CDR3 sequence: CAIMAGGVDEQYF. The DNA reads as follows: TGTGCCATCATGGCGGGAGGGGTCGACGAGCAGTACTTC.